A selection of T cell receptor beta chains follows, all from one sample in a study of response to subunit inactivated influenza vaccine. Using its own MiXCR run on the RT-PCR reads, TCRdb lists one record per CDR3 protein. The repertoire holds about 570,000 distinct CDR3 sequences, with roughly 12% as singletons. These records were also assigned to another study, of T cells expressing NK-cell markers.

The sample in question was PBMCs from blood, obtained on the day of vaccination. These receptors all come from a man aged 50-59 years who received an inactivated influenza vaccine. CDR3s include the opening cysteine and the closing phenylalanine or tryptophan. D genes are given only for firm matches. Rows may omit the clone size; those that give it use once, few, many or a size class.

d_gene	abundance	len	v_gene	j_gene	CDR3aa	CDR3nt
.	few	14	TRBV9	TRBJ1-6	CASSVARSNSPLHF	TGTGCCAGCAGCGTAGCTCGCAGCAATTCACCCCTCCACTTT
.	many	13	TRBV12-3/TRBV12-4	TRBJ2-1	CASSLVPNTGQFF	TGTGCCAGCAGTTTAGTCCCGAATACGGGACAGTTCTTC
TRBD2	.	20	TRBV20-1	TRBJ2-7	CSAREGVVGTSARITYEQYF	TGCAGTGCTAGAGAAGGGGTTGTGGGGACTAGCGCCCGAATAACCTACGAGCAGTACTTC
.	few	18	TRBV11-2	TRBJ2-2	CASSPGRAGRLNTGELFF	TGTGCCAGCAGCCCCGGCCGGGCAGGTCGTTTAAACACCGGGGAGCTGTTTTTT
.	few	14	TRBV15	TRBJ2-7	CATSRALSSYEQYF	TGTGCCACCAGCAGAGCCCTGAGCTCCTACGAGCAGTACTTC
TRBD1	.	20	TRBV14	TRBJ2-6	CASSQENWRRGTSGANVLTF	TGTGCCAGCAGCCAAGAGAACTGGCGCAGGGGGACGTCTGGGGCCAACGTCCTGACTTTC
TRBD1	.	15	TRBV6-2/TRBV6-3	TRBJ1-1	CASRPNRGTNTEAFF	TGTGCCAGCAGGCCCAACAGGGGAACGAACACTGAAGCTTTCTTT
.	few	15	TRBV4-3	TRBJ2-5	CASSQEWGGRETQYF	TGCGCCAGCAGCCAAGAGTGGGGGGGCAGAGAGACCCAGTACTTC
TRBD2	few	17	TRBV4-3	TRBJ2-7	CASSQGTSGGASYEQYF	TGCGCCAGCAGCCAAGGAACTAGCGGGGGGGCCTCTTACGAGCAGTACTTC
TRBD2	many	17	TRBV6-1	TRBJ2-5	CASSNRTSGGLRETQYF	TGTGCCAGCAGCAATCGGACTAGCGGGGGGCTCCGAGAGACCCAGTACTTC
.	few	14	TRBV18	TRBJ1-2	CASSPGETNYGYTF	TGTGCCAGCTCACCAGGGGAGACTAACTATGGCTACACCTTC
.	.	14	TRBV20-1	TRBJ2-7	CSASSRERVYEQYF	TGCAGTGCAAGTTCCAGGGAGCGCGTCTACGAGCAGTACTTC
TRBD1	many	21	TRBV7-3	TRBJ2-3	CASSPTPGQGDGSYRTDTQYF	TGTGCCAGCAGCCCGACCCCGGGACAGGGGGATGGTTCGTATAGAACAGATACGCAGTATTTT
TRBD1	.	12	TRBV30	TRBJ1-2	CAWGPGQGALTF	TGTGCCTGGGGCCCGGGACAGGGCGCTCTCACCTTC
.	.	11	TRBV20-1	TRBJ2-7	CSAQKGNEQYF	TGCAGTGCTCAAAAGGGGAACGAGCAGTACTTC
TRBD2	few	18	TRBV7-7	TRBJ2-1	CASSRRNPLAGGLYEQFF	TGTGCCAGCAGCCGTCGCAATCCGCTAGCGGGAGGTCTCTATGAGCAGTTCTTC
.	many	13	TRBV9	TRBJ2-5	CASSVDVGETQYF	TGTGCCAGCAGCGTAGACGTAGGAGAGACCCAGTACTTC
.	.	14	TRBV7-2	TRBJ2-3	CASSLVRVRDTQYF	TGTGCCAGCAGCTTAGTAAGGGTACGAGATACGCAGTATTTT
.	many	16	TRBV7-2	TRBJ2-3	CASSKTGARGADTQYF	TGTGCCAGCAGCAAAACAGGGGCCAGGGGGGCAGATACGCAGTATTTT
TRBD2	many	15	TRBV20-1	TRBJ2-1	CSARELAGSYNEQFF	TGCAGTGCTAGAGAACTAGCGGGCTCCTACAATGAGCAGTTCTTC
.	.	12	TRBV9	TRBJ2-3	CASSPTTRTQYF	TGTGCCAGCAGCCCGACGACTAGAACGCAGTATTTT
TRBD2	many	13	TRBV20-1	TRBJ2-3	CSAVSGKTDTQYF	TGCAGTGCGGTGAGCGGGAAAACAGATACGCAGTATTTT